This T cell receptor beta chain was captured in a study of cytomegalovirus exposure and HLA in healthy donors (dated 2017 in TCRdb). Study-level background: An earlier analysis of approximately 640 of the donors reported 250 to 350 Gb of sequence data and some 100 million unique TCR beta sequences from 190 million or so T cells. Roughly 300 gigabases of sequencing data and around 80 million unique TCR sequences made up an early release that covered nearly 650 HLA-typed donors. The genetic ancestry cluster associated with self-reported Caucasian donors included over 80% of the roughly 410 genotyped donors. The study aimed to test whether signatures of past pathogen exposure could be identified by cataloging public T cell receptors. The study used immunosequencing to profile the T cell repertoires of several hundred subjects and linked those repertoires to cytomegalovirus serostatus. A separate validation cohort of roughly 130 different subjects was used in addition to the roughly 670-subject first cohort. High-throughput TCR immunosequencing, statistical association of individual TCRs with disease status, and machine learning were combined to predict cytomegalovirus infection status. To study patterns of TCR occurrence, a later analysis re-analyzed previously published TCR beta repertoires from hundreds of donors and added high-resolution HLA genotyping. Rather than using new phenotypic data, the later analysis identified candidate immune exposures from TCR beta sequences and from how often those sequences occurred across donors. In an earlier analysis of about 590 of the donors, high-throughput TCR beta sequencing was used to judge whether each TCR beta V gene segment behaved as functional or pseudogenic. Donor age, sex, ethnicity and CMV serostatus were compiled together with the repertoire data. A later genetic analysis used genome-wide SNP genotypes for about three fifths of the 666 donors, treating that subset as a discovery cohort. Every discovery cohort repertoire had been produced on one sequencing platform. HLA typing covered class I and class II loci at four-digit resolution. The number of donors typed differed by locus, with 629-630 for A, B, C, DRB1 and DQB1, roughly 550 for DQA1, 600 to 610 for DPA1, and around 450 for DPB1. Because of strong linkage in the cohort, roughly five DR-DQ haplotypes were treated as single units for association and clustering. On average, around 240,000 unique TCR beta nucleotide sequences were sequenced per donor among 300 to 500 genotyped donors of the cohort, with 15% to 20% of those sequences being non-productive.

A remark on this clone: It has no known antigen specificity. Per-base quality was not reported, and no clone a single base away is much larger than it.

Germline trimming amounts to 6 bases on V and 1 base on J, with 3 as the count of junction bases outside the gene matches. Inclusive of the bounding cysteine and phenylalanine, the CDR3 is 14 residues long. Only the CDR3 DNA stays, 42 bases, in frame from base 1. Reading the germline V gene gives CDR1 MNHEY and CDR2 SVGAGI. Library method: the immunoSEQ multiplex PCR assay. The multiplex PCR relied on a mix of 60 forward primers for TCR Vbeta segments and 13 reverse primers for TCR Jbeta segments. The CDR3 region of rearranged TCR beta genes was amplified from genomic DNA by a multiplex PCR assay. The Illumina HiSeq System was used to sequence the amplified TCR beta libraries as 87-base-pair reads. For the original study's pipeline: In a later analysis, some 80 million unique TCR beta chains were counted across the 500 to 850 repertoires, and roughly 11 million of these chains were shared by at least two donors. Raw reads were error-corrected and collapsed into unique sequences with a nearest-neighbor algorithm that merged closely related sequences to remove PCR and sequencing errors. CDR3 sequences were aligned to IMGT reference sequences to assign V, D and J gene segments. For a sequence to be retained, at least a six-nucleotide match to both a V gene segment and a J gene segment was required. Rearrangements were called productive when the CDR3 lacked stop codons and stayed in frame with V and J; all others were non-productive. CDR3 was defined according to IMGT convention as the region running from the second conserved V-encoded cysteine to the conserved J-encoded phenylalanine. In an earlier analysis of more than 550 of the donors, sequences lacking an unambiguous match to a single V gene segment were excluded. An earlier analysis of a few hundred of the donors classified V segments as functional when productive rearrangements were above 56.7% and as segregating when the standard deviation between donors was above 5%. A statistical classification framework was developed to diagnose cytomegalovirus status using the catalog of TCR beta chain sequences. In a later analysis, TCR nucleotide sequences were compared against IMGT/GENE-DB human TR gene sequences so that V and J genes could be assigned. Using the TCRdist pipeline, a later analysis assigned CDR3 sequences along with most-parsimonious VDJ recombination scenarios. A later analysis defined each TCR beta chain by its CDR3 amino acid sequence plus V-gene family, and excluded reads lacking a unique V-gene family. In a later analysis, approximately 640 highly shared, low-generation-probability nucleotide sequences were removed to address suspected cross-contamination and a sequencing artifact. A later analysis calculated a clonal expansion index for each public chain from normalized within-repertoire ranks of inferred template counts. In a later analysis, generation probabilities were computed with a VDJ recombination model fitted to out-of-frame rearrangements, and the resulting probabilities were checked against IGoR. Hypergeometric tests were used in a later analysis to score TCR-TCR, TCR-HLA and TCR-CMV co-occurrence, with a repertoire-size bias correction applied to the TCR pairs. False discovery rates were estimated in a later analysis by permuting HLA or CMV assignments 20 times. In a later analysis, co-occurring TCRs were grouped using DBSCAN, and TCRdist sequence similarity was added for clustering within HLA-allele-positive subsets. Repertoires with fewer than 30,000 or more than 120,000 public chains, plus five repertoires with anomalous nucleotide sharing, were excluded from co-occurrence clustering. Sourced from immuneACCESS, this table was stored by TCRdb with only in-frame sequences that have V and J called. A share of the clones is absent; for the studies checked, an unresolved V gene accounts for under half, and the remainder has no known explanation. That table supplies the V and J calls and clone size; D and trimming were determined from the DNA. The table for this sample lists roughly 120,000 clones; around 77% of them were counted only once. The ten largest make up about 16% of the sample.

Points the paper makes about the study in general: A later analysis found that most CMV-associated TCR beta chains appeared HLA-restricted, with HLA associations seemingly driven largely by CMV exposure. In both the original and validation cohorts, the classifier was reported to diagnose cytomegalovirus status with high specificity and sensitivity. The study gave a list of some 150 TCR beta chains associated with cytomegalovirus. A cluster of highly shared sequence variants was judged likely to be a technical artifact of the sequencing pipeline. The cohort was sequenced for TCR beta chains only, and without alpha or paired-chain data the features that could be detected were limited. In a later genetic analysis, a missense DCLRE1C variant was associated with V-gene and J-gene trimming of TCR beta chains, and the association was replicated in an independent cohort. Compared with equally common non-associated chains, HLA-associated TCR beta chains in a later analysis were more clonally expanded and had lower generation probabilities. Because HLA typing was missing for some donors at each locus, association tests included only the typed subset. Most TCR sequences were seen in very few donors, while some public TCRs were found in many individuals. A later analysis reported that several top co-occurrence clusters appeared linked to parvovirus B19, influenza, CMV and Epstein-Barr virus. A later genetic analysis reported fewer N-insertions in productive TCRs among donors in an Asian-associated ancestry cluster than the roughly 650-donor mean. Over 15 rarely observed V segments, including chromosome 9 orphons, were excluded from the earlier analysis of a few hundred of the donors because counts were too low. When HLA alleles, especially DR and DQ, strongly co-occurred, TCR associations were difficult to assign to individual alleles. Sequencing depth was assumed to be roughly uniform across donors in the presence/absence analyses, though that assumption may not hold. Linkage disequilibrium might explain the correlated functional status among segregating V segments, but an unknown experimental factor could not be ruled out. In a later analysis, TCR association rates were found to vary across HLA loci, with the most associated TCRs seen for DRB1 alleles and the fewest for HLA-C alleles. Immune exposure information for the cohort was limited to CMV serostatus. In an earlier analysis of some 550 of the donors, most TCR beta V segments were observed in productive rearrangements about 87% or about 30% of the time, broadly matching IMGT annotations. Specific HLA alleles were associated with roughly 17,000 TCR beta sequences at a false discovery rate of 0.05 in a later analysis. It was suggested by the authors that the approach could potentially be generalized to other disease states and immunological phenotypes. In vitro tests confirmed that three of the cytomegalovirus-associated TCR beta chains recognize cytomegalovirus antigens. The 87-base-pair reads could not distinguish some IMGT-functional V segments, including TRBV6-2 and TRBV6-3, so those segments were excluded. A further reported finding was that TCR beta sequences accurately predicted the HLA-A and HLA-B alleles for most subjects in the first cohort.

The cohort comprised more than 550 healthy bone marrow donors. At the time of sampling, every cohort member was nominally healthy, though immune exposures that went unrecorded were likely present. The donor was CMV seropositive and was included in the group of almost 300 seropositive cohort members. Every donor gave a peripheral blood sample, and the peripheral blood mononuclear cells from that sample were used for TCR beta sequencing. The Qiagen DNeasy Blood Extraction Kit was used to extract genomic DNA from the blood cell samples. Sequenced: PBMCs. This TCR was recovered from a man aged 45-60 years in good health and CMV-seropositive. The chain was built from TRBV6-5 and TRBJ2-5; 9 bases in the middle match TRBD2. The DNA reads TGTGCCAGCAGAGGAGCGGGGGGCCAAGAGACCCAGTACTTC. This sequence encodes CASRGAGGQETQYF.